This T cell receptor (beta chain) was sequenced for a study of blood T cell repertoires in COVID-19. How the authors handled the data: Estimates of nucleated cell counts were drawn from the amplification of reference gene primers. Data came from immunoSEQ multiplex PCR; TCRdb stores just in-frame clones and leaves some out. For V, J and clone size, that table is used; D and trimming come from the DNA. Of about 410,000 clones listed, 90% are singletons. V shed 4 bases and J 8 bases; nucleotides not matched to a gene: 4. This CDR3 spans 14 amino acids. The germline V gene has CDR1 ENHRY and CDR2 SYGVKD.

This receptor was taken from a man aged 18 to 29 who had recovered from COVID-19. Sample: PBMCs or T cells enriched from blood (not recorded which). The V and J genes are TRBV10-3 and TRBJ1-6; the match to TRBD1 covers 8 bases. As DNA, the CDR3 is TGTGCCATCAGTGGGGGGACAGGATATTCACCCCTCCACTTT. Translated, it gives CAISGGTGYSPLHF.